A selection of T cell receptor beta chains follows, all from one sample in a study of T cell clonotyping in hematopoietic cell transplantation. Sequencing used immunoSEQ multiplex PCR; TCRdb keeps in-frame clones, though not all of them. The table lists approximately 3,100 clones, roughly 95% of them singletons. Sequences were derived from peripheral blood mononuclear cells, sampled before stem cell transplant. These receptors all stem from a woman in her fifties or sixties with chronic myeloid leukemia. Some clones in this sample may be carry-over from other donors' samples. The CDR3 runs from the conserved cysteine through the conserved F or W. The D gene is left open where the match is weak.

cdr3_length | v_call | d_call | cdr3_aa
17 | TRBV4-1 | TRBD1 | CASSPGQGPSPHQPQHF
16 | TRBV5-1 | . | CASSSGRLNSTDTQYF
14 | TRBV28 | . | CASSDPVEVTGYTF
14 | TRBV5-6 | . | CASSLGSTQETQYF
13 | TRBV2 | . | CASRVQGEGGYTF
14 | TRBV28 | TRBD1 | CASSAGTGGGGYTF
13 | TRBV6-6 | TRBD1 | CAIGQGAYNEQFF
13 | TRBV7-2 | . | CASSFYRDNEQFF
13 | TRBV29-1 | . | CSVGAYGANVLTF
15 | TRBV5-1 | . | CASSFLGQVTDTQYF
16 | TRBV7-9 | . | CASSSPGRGGSEKLFF
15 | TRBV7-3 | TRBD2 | CASSLSGGITDTQYF
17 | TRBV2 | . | CASSESSGTYSNQPQHF